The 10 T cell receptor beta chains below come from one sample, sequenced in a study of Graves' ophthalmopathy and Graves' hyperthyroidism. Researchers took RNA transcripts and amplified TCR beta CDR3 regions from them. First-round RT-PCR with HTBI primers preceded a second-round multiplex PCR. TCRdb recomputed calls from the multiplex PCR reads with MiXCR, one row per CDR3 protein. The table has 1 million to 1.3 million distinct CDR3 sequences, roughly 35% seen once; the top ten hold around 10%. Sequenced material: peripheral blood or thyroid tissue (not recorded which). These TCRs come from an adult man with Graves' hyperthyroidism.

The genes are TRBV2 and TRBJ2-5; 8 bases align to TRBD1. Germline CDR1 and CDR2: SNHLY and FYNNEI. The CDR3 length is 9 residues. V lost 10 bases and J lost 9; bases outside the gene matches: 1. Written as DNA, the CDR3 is TGTGCCACGGACAGGGCCCAGTACTTC. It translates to CATDRAQYF.

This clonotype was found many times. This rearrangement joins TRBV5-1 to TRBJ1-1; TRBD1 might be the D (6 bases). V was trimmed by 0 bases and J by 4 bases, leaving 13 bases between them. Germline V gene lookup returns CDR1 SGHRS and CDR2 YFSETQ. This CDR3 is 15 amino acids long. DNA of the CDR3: TGCGCCAGCAGCTTGGGTGGGGGGCTCGGCACTGAAGCTTTCTTT. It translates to CASSLGGGLGTEAFF.

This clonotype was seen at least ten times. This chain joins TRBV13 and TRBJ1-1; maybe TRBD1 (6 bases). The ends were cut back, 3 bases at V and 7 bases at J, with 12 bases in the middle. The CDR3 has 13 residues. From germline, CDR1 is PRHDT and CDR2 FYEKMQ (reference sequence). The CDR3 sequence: CASSFRTAIEAFF. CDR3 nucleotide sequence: TGTGCCAGCAGCTTTCGGACAGCAATTGAAGCTTTCTTT.

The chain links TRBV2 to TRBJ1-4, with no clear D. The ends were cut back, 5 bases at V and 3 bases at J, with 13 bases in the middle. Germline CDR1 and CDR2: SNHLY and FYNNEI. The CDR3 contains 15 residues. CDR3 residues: CASSFWSSANEKLFF. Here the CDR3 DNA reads TGTGCCAGCAGTTTCTGGTCTTCGGCTAATGAAAAACTGTTTTTT. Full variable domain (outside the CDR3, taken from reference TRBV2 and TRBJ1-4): EPEVTQTPSHQVTQMGQEVILRCVPISNHLYFYWYRQILGQKVEFLVSFYNNEISEKSEIFDDQFSVERPDGSNFTLKIRSTKLEDSAMYFCASSFWSSANEKLFFGSGTQLSVL.

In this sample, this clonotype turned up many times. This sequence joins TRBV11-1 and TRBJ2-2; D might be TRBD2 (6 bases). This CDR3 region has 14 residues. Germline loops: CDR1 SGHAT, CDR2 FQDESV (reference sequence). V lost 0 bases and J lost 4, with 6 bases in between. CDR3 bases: TGTGCCAGCAGCTTAGCGGAGGGCACCGGGGAGCTGTTTTTT. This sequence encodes CASSLAEGTGELFF.

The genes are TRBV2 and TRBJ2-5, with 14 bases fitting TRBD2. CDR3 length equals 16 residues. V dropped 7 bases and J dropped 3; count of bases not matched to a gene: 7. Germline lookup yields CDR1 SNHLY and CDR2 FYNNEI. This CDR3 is CASIRTGLAGEETQYF. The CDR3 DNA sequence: TGTGCCAGCATCCGTACGGGACTAGCGGGAGAAGAGACCCAGTACTTC.

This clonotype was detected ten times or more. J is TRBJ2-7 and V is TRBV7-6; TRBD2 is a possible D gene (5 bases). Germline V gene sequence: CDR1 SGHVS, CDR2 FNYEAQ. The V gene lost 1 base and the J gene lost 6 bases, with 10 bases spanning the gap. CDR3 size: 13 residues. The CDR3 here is CASSLERISEQYF. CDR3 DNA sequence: TGTGCCAGCAGCTTAGAGCGGATAAGCGAGCAGTACTTC.

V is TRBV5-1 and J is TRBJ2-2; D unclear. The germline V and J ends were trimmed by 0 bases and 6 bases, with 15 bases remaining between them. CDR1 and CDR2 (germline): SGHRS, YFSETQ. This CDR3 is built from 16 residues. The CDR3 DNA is TGCGCCAGCAGCTTGGGTCGTATTACGGGCCCCGGGGAGCTGTTTTTT. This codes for CASSLGRITGPGELFF.

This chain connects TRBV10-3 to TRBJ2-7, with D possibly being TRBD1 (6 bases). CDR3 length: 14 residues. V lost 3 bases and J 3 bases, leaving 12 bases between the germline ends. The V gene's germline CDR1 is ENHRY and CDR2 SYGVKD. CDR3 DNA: TGTGCCATCAGTGATGAGGACAGCCGCTACGAGCAGTACTTC. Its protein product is CAISDEDSRYEQYF.

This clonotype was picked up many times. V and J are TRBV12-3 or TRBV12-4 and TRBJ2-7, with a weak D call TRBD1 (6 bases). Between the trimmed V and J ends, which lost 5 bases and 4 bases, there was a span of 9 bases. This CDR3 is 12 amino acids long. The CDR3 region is CASSPGQYEQYF. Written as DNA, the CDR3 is TGTGCCAGCAGTCCAGGACAGTACGAGCAGTACTTC.